One and the same sample provided the 2 T cell receptor beta chains below, sequenced in a study of response to subunit inactivated influenza vaccine. TCRdb redid the calling of the RT-PCR reads with MiXCR, one entry per CDR3 protein. The top ten hold 11% of the sample, which has about 580,000 distinct CDR3 sequences, roughly 15% seen once. Here the sequenced sample was PBMCs from blood, taken about 12 days after vaccination. The receptors were sampled from a man aged 45-65 years who received an inactivated influenza vaccine.

This clonotype has ten or more counts. This chain joins TRBV7-9 and TRBJ2-1; 10 bases line up with TRBD1. This CDR3 has 14 residues. Germline trimming cut 5 bases from V and 10 bases from J; bases unmatched to any gene: 8. The germline CDR1 and CDR2 sequences are SEHNR and FQNEAQ (reference sequence). In DNA form, the CDR3 reads TGTGCCAGCAGCCCCCGGGACAGGGGTAACGAGCAGTTCTTC. Translation: CASSPRDRGNEQFF. Variable domain in full (rest from reference TRBV7-9 and TRBJ2-1): DTGVSQNPRHKITKRGQNVTFRCDPISEHNRLYWYRQTLGQGPEFLTYFQNEAQLEKSRLLSDRFSAERPKGSFSTLEIQRTEQGDSAMYLCASSPRDRGNEQFFGPGTRLTVL.

The rearrangement uses TRBV25-1 and TRBJ2-5; 13 bases match TRBD2. V was clipped by 9 bases and J by 0 bases; unmatched bases: 10. The length of the CDR3 is 17 residues. Germline CDR1 and CDR2: MGHDK and SYGVNS. The CDR3 sequence is CASCGLAGEVDQETQYF. In DNA, the CDR3 is TGTGCCAGTTGCGGACTAGCGGGAGAGGTCGACCAAGAGACCCAGTACTTC.